The 28 T cell receptor beta chains below all came from one sample that was sequenced in a study of OX40 agonist ivuxolimab in advanced cancers. Assay: immunoSEQ multiplex PCR; the TCRdb copy retains only in-frame clones and omits some. The table lists 50,000 to 65,000 clones, around 80% of them singletons, with less than 5% in the top ten. Sequenced here: CD4+ or CD8+ T cells sorted from blood, sampled in a trial of the OX40 agonist ivuxolimab. The receptors were sampled from an adult with an advanced solid tumor such as melanoma, head and neck, liver or kidney cancer.

This clone was seen only a few times. V and J are TRBV14 and TRBJ1-1; unclear D gene. Germline V CDR1 and CDR2: SGHDN, FVKESK. V was shortened by 1 base and J by 5 bases, with 8 bases between the two germline ends. The CDR3 contains 13 residues. CDR3 in DNA: TGTGCCAGCAGCCAAGTCCGTAGGACTGAAGCTTTCTTT. Its translation: CASSQVRRTEAFF.

The chain recombines TRBV7-8 with TRBJ2-1; the D gene could be TRBD1 or TRBD2 (5 bases each). Germline V gene sequence: CDR1 SGHVS, CDR2 FQNEAQ. The CDR3 runs to 16 residues. V was cut by 7 bases and J by 0 bases, with 16 bases left in between. The CDR3 protein is CASTKKWGSSYNEQFF. Here the CDR3 DNA reads TGTGCCAGCACCAAAAAGTGGGGGAGCTCCTACAATGAGCAGTTCTTC.

The chain employs TRBV5-1 and TRBJ2-1; D is possibly TRBD2 (6 bases). This CDR3 is built from 19 residues. Germline values: CDR1 SGHRS, CDR2 YFSETQ. V lost 2 bases and J 8 bases, leaving 29 bases between the germline ends. The CDR3 DNA reads as TGCGCCAGCAGCTTTTTGTCTAGCGTTCCTTATGGGGTTTTTTATGAGCAGTTCTTC. This sequence encodes CASSFLSSVPYGVFYEQFF.

The DNA of the CDR3 is TGCAGCGTTGTACGCTTCCCCGAAACAGGGGGCTCTACCTACGAGCAGTACTTC. Protein sequence: CSVVRFPETGGSTYEQYF. This rearrangement joins TRBV29-1 to TRBJ2-7; 9 positions match TRBD1. V was clipped by 4 bases and J by 2 bases; unmatched bases: 18. CDR1 SQVTM and CDR2 ANQGSEA come from the germline V gene. The length of the CDR3 is 18 residues.

The chain combines TRBV11-3 with TRBJ2-7, with 8 nucleotides matching TRBD1. The CDR3 runs 13 residues. Germline loops: CDR1 SGHNT, CDR2 YENEEA. With 5 bases clipped from V and 8 bases from J, the junction kept 8 bases outside the gene matches. CDR3 sequence reads: CASSGQGEGKQYF. The CDR3 DNA reads TGTGCCAGCAGCGGACAGGGCGAGGGTAAGCAGTACTTC. Supplemented by reference TRBV11-3 and TRBJ2-7, the full variable domain reads EAGVVQSPRYKIIEKKQPVAFWCNPISGHNTLYWYLQNLGQGPELLIRYENEEAVDDSQLPKDRFSAERLKGVDSTLKIQPAELGDSAVYLCASSGQGEGKQYFGPGTRLTVT.

The V call is TRBV4-2, the J call TRBJ2-4; D not resolved. In germline, CDR1 is LGHNA, CDR2 YNFKEQ. The CDR3 covers 17 residues. V dropped 4 bases and J dropped 0 bases, with 16 bases sitting between them. The CDR3 sequence is CASSRRVDPRAKNIQYF. In nucleotides, the CDR3 is TGTGCCAGCAGCCGAAGGGTGGATCCCCGAGCCAAAAACATTCAGTACTTC.

This clone was counted once. The rearrangement joins TRBV6-6 to TRBJ2-7, with D unresolved. V was trimmed by 0 bases and J by 2 bases, leaving 11 bases between them. The CDR3 has 15 residues. The V gene's germline CDR1 is MNHNY and CDR2 SVGAGI (reference sequence). CDR3 coding DNA: TGTGCCAGCAGTTACTCTTCGGTCGGAACCTACGAGCAGTACTTC. It yields the protein CASSYSSVGTYEQYF.

CDR3 sequence (DNA): TGTGCCAGCAGTGACAGCACCAATCAGCCCCAGCATTTT. As protein: CASSDSTNQPQHF. The V call is TRBV6-1, the J call TRBJ1-5; D is ambiguous. This CDR3 is built from 13 residues. CDR1 MNHNS and CDR2 SASEGT come from the germline V gene. V lost 3 bases to trimming and J lost 3 bases, with 6 bases between them.

The CDR3 sequence is CASSLLTGQTNTEAFF. CDR3 DNA sequence: TGCGCCAGCAGCTTGTTAACGGGACAGACAAACACTGAAGCTTTCTTT. The chain couples TRBV5-1 to TRBJ1-1; TRBD1 matches at 7 bases. The V segment lost 1 base and the J segment 2 bases; nucleotides outside the gene matches: 8. Germline V gene data show CDR1 as SGHRS and CDR2 as YFSETQ. CDR3 length equals 16 residues.

In nucleotides, the CDR3 is TGTGCCAGCAGTAGGGACAGGGGCTACAATGAGCAGTTCTTC. This encodes CASSRDRGYNEQFF. This chain connects TRBV27 to TRBJ2-1; 10 positions agree with TRBD1. Germline values: CDR1 MNHEY, CDR2 SMNVEV (reference sequence). After removal of 5 bases from V and 3 bases from J, the junction contained 1 base not matched to a gene. The CDR3 sequence is 14 residues long.

The V gene is TRBV2, the J gene TRBJ2-4; 8 bases are shared with TRBD2. V dropped 7 bases and J dropped 9; count of bases not matched to a gene: 14. CDR1 and CDR2 (germline): SNHLY, FYNNEI. The CDR3 contains 15 residues. CDR3 region: CASTPGRAVDGIQYF. As DNA, the CDR3 is TGTGCCAGCACCCCCGGGAGGGCCGTTGATGGCATTCAGTACTTC.

This chain joins TRBV2 and TRBJ1-2; 7 bases line up with TRBD1. V lost 8 bases, J lost 3 bases, and 3 bases stayed unmatched. The germline gives CDR1 SNHLY, CDR2 FYNNEI. The CDR3 contains 12 residues. DNA for the CDR3: TGTGCCAGCGGGACAGAATACTATGGCTACACCTTC. This sequence encodes CASGTEYYGYTF.

The chain joins TRBV5-1 to TRBJ1-1; TRBD1 matches at 7 bases. With 3 bases clipped from V and 4 bases from J, the junction kept 6 bases outside the gene matches. The CDR3 covers 14 residues. Germline CDR1 reads SGHRS; CDR2 reads YFSETQ. The CDR3 DNA reads as TGCGCCAGCAGCTCCGAACAGGGGATCACTGAAGCTTTCTTT. This sequence encodes CASSSEQGITEAFF.

This sequence joins TRBV6-5 and TRBJ2-1; TRBD1 matches at 7 bases. CDR1 and CDR2 from the germline V gene are MNHEY and SVGAGI. Trimming took 4 bases from V and 2 from J; bases not matched to a gene: 5. This CDR3 region has 15 residues. CDR3 nucleotides: TGTGCCAGCAGTTCCACAGGGGTGGCCTACAATGAGCAGTTCTTC. This gives the protein CASSSTGVAYNEQFF.

The chain carries TRBV6-1 and TRBJ1-1; D may be TRBD1 (5 bases). Trimming shortened V by 0 bases and J by 11 bases, and 22 bases separated the two germline ends. The CDR3 totals 16 residues. CDR1 and CDR2 from the germline V gene are MNHNS and SASEGT. The CDR3 DNA reads TGTGCCAGCAGTGAAGCGCTAACGAACAGGCAACCGCTGGCTTTCTTT. Translated, it gives CASSEALTNRQPLAFF.

J is TRBJ1-2 and V is TRBV6-6; D is unresolved. V lost 2 bases to trimming and J lost 11 bases, with 24 bases between them. The germline V gene has CDR1 MNHNY and CDR2 SVGAGI (reference sequence). The CDR3 length is 16 residues. The CDR3 region is CASSYGFRQTQKEYTF. CDR3 nucleotides: TGTGCCAGCAGTTACGGGTTCCGTCAAACCCAGAAAGAGTACACCTTC.

This chain joins TRBV15 and TRBJ1-1; 12 bases are a match to TRBD1. V shed 5 bases, J shed 2 bases, and the junction held 12 bases outside the gene matches. Per germline, CDR1 LNHNV and CDR2 YYDKDF (reference sequence). The CDR3 loop spans 18 amino acids. The CDR3 loop is CATSAQRRDRGLNTEAFF. The CDR3 DNA is TGTGCCACCAGCGCCCAGAGGAGGGACAGGGGGCTAAACACTGAAGCTTTCTTT.

This clone was recorded a few times. This chain uses TRBV5-1 with TRBJ2-2; 13 positions agree with TRBD2. The CDR3 has 17 amino acids. The V gene end was trimmed by 5 bases and the J gene end by 8 bases; junction bases not matched to a gene: 12. Germline values: CDR1 SGHRS, CDR2 YFSETQ. In DNA, the CDR3 is TGCGCCAGCAGTTCGACCTTGGGACTAGCGGGGACGGGGGAGCTGTTTTTT. As protein: CASSSTLGLAGTGELFF. The complete variable domain, with remaining parts taken from reference TRBV5-1 and TRBJ2-2, reads KAGVTQTPRYLIKTRGQQVTLSCSPISGHRSVSWYQQTPGQGLQFLFEYFSETQRNKGNFPGRFSGRQFSNSRSEMNVSTLELGDSALYLCASSSTLGLAGTGELFFGEGSRLTVL.

V gene TRBV4-1 combines with J gene TRBJ2-7; D is uncertain. V was clipped by 0 bases and J by 3 bases, with 15 bases between them. Per germline, CDR1 MGHRA and CDR2 YSYEKL. The CDR3 totals 16 residues. CDR3 bases: TGCGCCAGCAGCCAAGATCTCAGTGGTCATTACTACGAGCAGTACTTC. Translating gives CASSQDLSGHYYEQYF.

The chain employs TRBV6-5 and TRBJ2-5; D remains unclear. Trimming stripped 5 bases from V and 1 base from J, with 11 bases between. The CDR3 runs 14 residues. The germline V gene has CDR1 MNHEY and CDR2 SVGAGI. CDR3 sequence: CASSKRRFQETQYF. DNA of the CDR3: TGTGCCAGCAGTAAAAGACGGTTCCAAGAGACCCAGTACTTC.

This clone turned up a few times. This chain connects TRBV18 to TRBJ1-5; D not certain. V shed 5 bases and J shed 6 bases, with 11 bases lying between them. The CDR3 totals 13 residues. Germline loops: CDR1 KGHSH, CDR2 LQKENI. CDR3 amino acids: CASSWEKIQPQHF. CDR3 sequence (DNA): TGTGCCAGCTCATGGGAGAAGATTCAGCCCCAGCATTTT. The full variable domain, its missing parts supplied by reference TRBV18 and TRBJ1-5, is NAGVMQNPRHLVRRRGQEARLRCSPMKGHSHVYWYRQLPEEGLKFMVYLQKENIIDESGMPKERFSAEFPKEGPSILRIQQVVRGDSAAYFCASSWEKIQPQHFGDGTRLSIL.

The J gene is TRBJ1-2, the V gene TRBV5-8, with 8 bases matching TRBD1. Germline CDR1 is SGHTS and CDR2 is YDEGEE. The CDR3 runs 14 residues. The V segment lost 4 bases and the J segment 6 bases; nucleotides outside the gene matches: 8. CDR3 sequence (DNA): TGTGCCAGCAGCCCGGGGGACAGGTTCGATGGCTACACCTTC. Encoded protein: CASSPGDRFDGYTF.

This chain connects TRBV4-2 to TRBJ2-7; TRBD1 aligns across 9 bases. Per the germline V gene, CDR1 is LGHNA and CDR2 is YNFKEQ. The CDR3 contains 17 residues. The J segment lost 2 bases and the V segment lost 6 bases, leaving 14 bases of the junction unmatched. CDR3 nucleotides: TGTGCCAGCAGACAGGGACAGGGAGGGAATGCTCCCTACGAGCAGTACTTC. This translates into CASRQGQGGNAPYEQYF.

The V gene is TRBV10-3, the J gene TRBJ1-1; D is uncertain. The CDR3 extends over 14 amino acids. Deletions cut 6 bases from V and 1 base from J, with 12 bases between. The germline V gene encodes CDR1 ENHRY and CDR2 SYGVKD. CDR3 protein: CAIRPRTENTEAFF. As DNA, the CDR3 is TGTGCCATCAGGCCCCGGACTGAGAACACTGAAGCTTTCTTT.

This chain joins TRBV6-5 and TRBJ1-2, with D unresolved. CDR1 and CDR2 from the germline V gene are MNHEY and SVGAGI. V was clipped by 6 bases and J by 3 bases, with 17 bases between them. There are 15 residues in the CDR3. The CDR3 is CASRHGGHLDYGYTF. The CDR3 DNA is TGTGCCAGCAGACACGGTGGTCACCTCGACTATGGCTACACCTTC.

The chain couples TRBV7-9 to TRBJ2-7; TRBD1 might be the D (7 bases). With 4 bases removed from V and 7 bases from J, the gap between germline ends came to 14 bases. This CDR3 has 13 residues. The germline CDR1 and CDR2 sequences are SEHNR and FQNEAQ (reference sequence). The DNA for the CDR3 is TGTGCCAGCAGCTCCCCGACAGGGAGGGAGCAGTACTTC. It translates to CASSSPTGREQYF.

This sequence joins TRBV13 and TRBJ1-2, with 7 bases lining up with TRBD1. Looked up from germline, CDR1 is PRHDT and CDR2 is FYEKMQ (reference sequence). This CDR3 has 14 residues. V shed 5 bases and J 6 bases; nucleotides not matched to a gene: 9. The CDR3, as DNA: TGTGCCAGCAGCCCCGGGACAGAAGGTCATGGCTACACCTTC. This codes for CASSPGTEGHGYTF.

The chain links TRBV6-1 to TRBJ1-4; D is perhaps TRBD1 (5 bases). The germline gives CDR1 MNHNS, CDR2 SASEGT. V dropped 4 bases and J dropped 8 bases, with 11 bases sitting between them. The CDR3 is made up of 13 amino acids. The CDR3 bases are TGTGCCAGCAGTGTCGTGGGGACGGAAAAACTGTTTTTT. Its translation is CASSVVGTEKLFF.